The 8 T cell receptor beta chains listed next were all sequenced from one sample in a study of T-cell reconstitution after alpha-beta-depleted transplantation in children. The TCRbeta library was prepared with unique molecular identifiers. MiXCR, applied by TCRdb to the PCR reads, yields one record per CDR3 protein. Of over 300,000 distinct CDR3 sequences listed, about 9.3% are singletons. The sequencing here drew on PBMCs from the stem cell graft donor, taken from the stem cell graft. These receptors were collected from a human donor who donated a stem cell graft to a child with acute lymphoblastic leukemia.

This clonotype has a handful of counts. The rearrangement joins TRBV16 to TRBJ1-4, with a tentative D call TRBD1 (6 bases). In germline, CDR1 is KGHSY, CDR2 FQNENV. The CDR3 runs to 12 residues. The ends were cut back, 3 bases at V and 11 bases at J, with 10 bases in the middle. CDR3 in amino acids: CASSQQGSKLFF. CDR3 nucleotide sequence: TGTGCCAGCAGCCAGCAGGGGTCGAAACTGTTTTTT.

There are a few counts of this clonotype. The chain links TRBV20-1 to TRBJ2-5; D gene unclear. Per the germline V gene, CDR1 is DFQATT and CDR2 is SNEGSKA (reference sequence). V was clipped by 0 bases and J by 7 bases, with 12 bases between them. This CDR3 comprises 13 residues. CDR3 in amino acids: CSARDGQDGTQYF. CDR3 sequence (DNA): TGCAGTGCTAGAGATGGGCAGGACGGGACCCAGTACTTC.

This clonotype was detected only a few times. This chain uses TRBV2 with TRBJ1-1; possibly TRBD1 for D (5 bases). This CDR3 comprises 20 residues. V was shortened by 5 bases and J by 4 bases, with 32 bases between the two germline ends. Germline CDR1 reads SNHLY; CDR2 reads FYNNEI. The CDR3 here is CASSPGMSRVLRGESTEAFF. The CDR3 coding sequence is TGTGCCAGCAGTCCCGGTATGAGTCGGGTTTTGAGGGGCGAAAGCACTGAAGCTTTCTTT.

The V call is TRBV12-3 or TRBV12-4, the J call TRBJ2-1; a weak D match, TRBD2 (6 bases). The CDR3 has 11 residues. The V end lost 8 bases, the J end lost 6 bases, and 8 bases lay between the germline ends. For the CDR3, the DNA is TGTGCCAGCGACGGGAGCAATGAGCAGTTCTTC. This codes for CASDGSNEQFF.

This sequence joins TRBV5-1 and TRBJ2-2; TRBD2 is a possible D gene (6 bases). Trimming took 4 bases from V and 0 from J, leaving 10 bases between them. Germline V gene sequence: CDR1 SGHRS, CDR2 YFSETQ. This CDR3 spans 15 amino acids. The CDR3 DNA is TGCGCCAGCAGCAGGACTACCTCGAACACCGGGGAGCTGTTTTTT. It encodes CASSRTTSNTGELFF. Supplemented by reference TRBV5-1 and TRBJ2-2, the full variable domain reads KAGVTQTPRYLIKTRGQQVTLSCSPISGHRSVSWYQQTPGQGLQFLFEYFSETQRNKGNFPGRFSGRQFSNSRSEMNVSTLELGDSALYLCASSRTTSNTGELFFGEGSRLTVL.

The chain carries TRBV3-1 and TRBJ2-7; 12 positions agree with TRBD2. The V gene's germline CDR1 is LGHDT and CDR2 YNNKEL (reference sequence). With V trimmed by 10 bases and J by 0 bases, 19 bases remained unmatched. The CDR3 consists of 19 residues. CDR3 loop: CAISFLGQKTSGSSYEQYF. The CDR3 DNA follows: TGTGCCATCAGTTTTCTTGGACAAAAGACTAGCGGGAGCTCCTACGAGCAGTACTTC.

CDR3 sequence (DNA): TGCAGCCCTTATGGAACGCAGTTCTTC. It yields the protein CSPYGTQFF. V usage is TRBV20-1 and J usage is TRBJ2-1; D gene unclear. This CDR3 is built from 9 residues. Germline CDR1 is DFQATT and CDR2 is SNEGSKA (reference sequence).

The sample holds a few counts of this clonotype. The V and J genes are TRBV25-1 and TRBJ2-7; 7 nucleotides align to TRBD1. Germline V gene lookup returns CDR1 MGHDK and CDR2 SYGVNS. J was trimmed by 3 bases and V by 2 bases; bases with no gene match: 19. The CDR3 length is 19 residues. The CDR3 nucleotides are TGTGCCAGCAGTGAAATAAACATGATTGAAAACAGGGGAAGCTACGAGCAGTACTTC. Translation gives CASSEINMIENRGSYEQYF.